A selection of T cell receptor beta chains follows, all from one sample in a study of blood T cell repertoires in COVID-19. The method was immunoSEQ multiplex PCR; TCRdb's version includes in-frame clones alone and lacks a portion of them. Among 40,000 to 50,000 clones listed, roughly nine tenths were seen once. Sequencing was done on a sample of peripheral blood. These receptors originate from a man between 45 and 60 years old with active COVID-19. Both conserved end residues are part of each CDR3. Fields, in order: D gene, J gene, clone size, V gene, CDR3 DNA, CDR3 protein. The D gene is left open where the match is weak. Size is omitted from some rows. Given values are once, few, many or a class for expanded clones.

d_gene: TRBD2
j_gene: TRBJ2-1
abundance: .
v_gene: TRBV28
CDR3nt: TGTGCCAGCAGTTCCACCTCTAGCGGGAGGGGCTCCTACAATGAGCAGTTCTTC
CDR3aa: CASSSTSSGRGSYNEQFF

d_gene: TRBD1
j_gene: TRBJ1-5
abundance: .
v_gene: TRBV6-6
CDR3nt: TGTGCCAGCAGTCTAGTGGAGGGGGCCCCCAATCAGCCCCAGCATTTT
CDR3aa: CASSLVEGAPNQPQHF

d_gene: .
j_gene: TRBJ2-6
abundance: .
v_gene: TRBV4-1
CDR3nt: TGCGCCAGCAGCCTTGGCCTGGCCAACGTCCTGACTTTC
CDR3aa: CASSLGLANVLTF

d_gene: TRBD2
j_gene: TRBJ2-1
abundance: .
v_gene: TRBV11-1
CDR3nt: TGTGCCAGCAGCCGTATGAGCGGGAGAGGGAATGAGCAGTTCTTC
CDR3aa: CASSRMSGRGNEQFF

d_gene: .
j_gene: TRBJ1-4
abundance: once
v_gene: TRBV30
CDR3nt: TGTGCCTGGAGTACCACAGACGAAAAACTGTTTTTT
CDR3aa: CAWSTTDEKLFF

d_gene: TRBD2
j_gene: TRBJ2-1
abundance: once
v_gene: TRBV4-3
CDR3nt: TGCGCCAGCAGCCAAGATATAGCGGGAGAGTACAATGAGCAGTTCTTC
CDR3aa: CASSQDIAGEYNEQFF

d_gene: .
j_gene: TRBJ1-1
abundance: .
v_gene: TRBV25-1
CDR3nt: TGTGCCAGCAGTGATAACGGGAACACTGAAGCTTTCTTT
CDR3aa: CASSDNGNTEAFF

d_gene: .
j_gene: TRBJ2-5
abundance: .
v_gene: TRBV12-5
CDR3nt: TGTGCTAGAAGCCGCGGTGGGAGGACACCACAGACCCAGTACTTC
CDR3aa: CARSRGGRTPQTQYF

d_gene: .
j_gene: TRBJ2-1
abundance: .
v_gene: TRBV27
CDR3nt: TGTGCCAGCAGAAGCCGCTCCTACAATGAGCAGTTCTTC
CDR3aa: CASRSRSYNEQFF

d_gene: .
j_gene: TRBJ2-4
abundance: .
v_gene: TRBV18
CDR3nt: TGTGCCAGCTCACCACCGAATGGAGGGGCCTGGGCCAAAAACATTCAGTACTTC
CDR3aa: CASSPPNGGAWAKNIQYF

d_gene: TRBD1
j_gene: TRBJ2-3
abundance: few
v_gene: TRBV9
CDR3nt: TGTGCCAGCAGCCCACACAGGGGAACAGATACGCAGTATTTT
CDR3aa: CASSPHRGTDTQYF

d_gene: .
j_gene: TRBJ2-7
abundance: .
v_gene: TRBV4-1
CDR3nt: TGCGCCAGCAGCCCTGACTTTCCCTACGAGCAGTACTTC
CDR3aa: CASSPDFPYEQYF

d_gene: .
j_gene: TRBJ1-5
abundance: .
v_gene: TRBV19
CDR3nt: TGTGCCAGTAGTGAGGGTGGCGGGGGGCAGCCCCAGCATTTT
CDR3aa: CASSEGGGGQPQHF

d_gene: TRBD2
j_gene: TRBJ2-3
abundance: .
v_gene: TRBV18
CDR3nt: TGTGCCAGCTCACCGGGACTAGCGGGAGCAGATACGCAGTATTTT
CDR3aa: CASSPGLAGADTQYF

d_gene: TRBD1
j_gene: TRBJ1-1
abundance: .
v_gene: TRBV5-6
CDR3nt: TGTGCCAGCAGTAATACAGGGGGTAGGACTGAAGCTTTCTTT
CDR3aa: CASSNTGGRTEAFF

d_gene: TRBD2
j_gene: TRBJ2-1
abundance: .
v_gene: TRBV10-3
CDR3nt: TGTGCCAGCGGACTAGCGGGAGGAGGCAATGAGCAGTTCTTC
CDR3aa: CASGLAGGGNEQFF

d_gene: TRBD2
j_gene: TRBJ2-1
abundance: .
v_gene: TRBV18
CDR3nt: TGTGCCAGCTCCCCGGGGACTAGCGAAAACAATGAGCAGTTCTTC
CDR3aa: CASSPGTSENNEQFF

d_gene: TRBD2
j_gene: TRBJ2-2
abundance: .
v_gene: TRBV25-1
CDR3nt: TGTGCCAGCAGCGGGGGGACTTTCACCGGGGAGCTGTTTTTT
CDR3aa: CASSGGTFTGELFF

d_gene: TRBD1
j_gene: TRBJ2-1
abundance: .
v_gene: TRBV27
CDR3nt: TGTGCCAGCAGTCGGGACAGTCCAGGAGATGAGCAGTTCTTC
CDR3aa: CASSRDSPGDEQFF

d_gene: .
j_gene: TRBJ2-1
abundance: .
v_gene: TRBV19
CDR3nt: TGTGCCAGTAGACCATCCTCGGCGGGGGCAATCTACAATGAGCAGTTCTTC
CDR3aa: CASRPSSAGAIYNEQFF

d_gene: TRBD1
j_gene: TRBJ2-5
abundance: .
v_gene: TRBV7-2
CDR3nt: TGTGCCAGCAGCTCTGGTATGGACAGGTTGATGGAGACCCAGTACTTC
CDR3aa: CASSSGMDRLMETQYF

d_gene: TRBD1
j_gene: TRBJ1-5
abundance: .
v_gene: TRBV27
CDR3nt: TGTGCCAGCAGTTTATACGGGACAGGCAATCAGCCCCAGCATTTT
CDR3aa: CASSLYGTGNQPQHF

d_gene: TRBD2
j_gene: TRBJ2-7
abundance: once
v_gene: TRBV28
CDR3nt: TGTGCCAGCAGGATAGCGGGAGACTACGAGCAGTACTTC
CDR3aa: CASRIAGDYEQYF

d_gene: TRBD2
j_gene: TRBJ2-7
abundance: few
v_gene: TRBV19
CDR3nt: TGTGCCACCTCGGGACCGACGGGAGGGGAGCAGTACTTC
CDR3aa: CATSGPTGGEQYF

d_gene: .
j_gene: TRBJ2-2
abundance: .
v_gene: TRBV19
CDR3nt: TGTGCCAGTAGTGTCCGGAGAAGCGGGGAGCTGTTTTTT
CDR3aa: CASSVRRSGELFF

d_gene: .
j_gene: TRBJ1-5
abundance: once
v_gene: TRBV2
CDR3nt: TGTGCCAGCAGTAACCGGGCGGGGAATCAGCCCCAGCATTTT
CDR3aa: CASSNRAGNQPQHF

d_gene: TRBD2
j_gene: TRBJ2-3
abundance: .
v_gene: TRBV4-1
CDR3nt: TGCGCCAGCAGCGGACGGACTAGCGGACCTAGCACAGATACGCAGTATTTT
CDR3aa: CASSGRTSGPSTDTQYF

d_gene: TRBD1
j_gene: TRBJ1-2
abundance: .
v_gene: TRBV5-4
CDR3nt: TGTGCCAGCAGCCGCCCCGGGACAGGGGGCCATCGCAACTATGGCTACACCTTC
CDR3aa: CASSRPGTGGHRNYGYTF

d_gene: TRBD2
j_gene: TRBJ2-7
abundance: .
v_gene: TRBV29-1
CDR3nt: TGCAGCGTTGAGGATCTAGCGGGAGAGAATAAATACGAGCAGTACTTC
CDR3aa: CSVEDLAGENKYEQYF

d_gene: .
j_gene: TRBJ1-1
abundance: .
v_gene: TRBV20-1
CDR3nt: TGCAGTGCCCCAGGAGCTTTCTTT
CDR3aa: CSAPGAFF

d_gene: TRBD2
j_gene: TRBJ2-1
abundance: .
v_gene: TRBV9
CDR3nt: TGTGCCAGCAGCCACTCTCCAACTAGCGGGACAGAGAATGAGCAGTTCTTC
CDR3aa: CASSHSPTSGTENEQFF

d_gene: .
j_gene: TRBJ2-2
abundance: few
v_gene: TRBV5-1
CDR3nt: TGCGCCAGCAGCTTGAGGTCGGAGCAGAACACCGGGGAGCTGTTTTTT
CDR3aa: CASSLRSEQNTGELFF

d_gene: .
j_gene: TRBJ1-4
abundance: medium-sized
v_gene: TRBV19
CDR3nt: TGTGCCAGTAGTATTCTTGGGTTTTCGGGTGAAAAACTGTTTTTT
CDR3aa: CASSILGFSGEKLFF

d_gene: TRBD1
j_gene: TRBJ2-7
abundance: .
v_gene: TRBV13
CDR3nt: TGTGCCAGCAGAATCCGATGGGGGACAGGGATGCACGAGCAGTACTTC
CDR3aa: CASRIRWGTGMHEQYF

d_gene: TRBD2
j_gene: TRBJ2-7
abundance: few
v_gene: TRBV6-2/TRBV6-3
CDR3nt: TGTGCCAGCAGTTATTACCGGGATAGCGGGTCCTACGAGCAGTACTTC
CDR3aa: CASSYYRDSGSYEQYF

d_gene: .
j_gene: TRBJ2-7
abundance: .
v_gene: TRBV6-5
CDR3nt: TGTGCCAGCAGCACCCCTGACTTAACCTCCGAGCAGTACTTC
CDR3aa: CASSTPDLTSEQYF

d_gene: TRBD1
j_gene: TRBJ1-4
abundance: .
v_gene: TRBV5-4
CDR3nt: TGTGCCAGCAGCGGGACAGGCCTCCCCGAAAAACTGTTTTTT
CDR3aa: CASSGTGLPEKLFF

d_gene: TRBD2
j_gene: TRBJ2-5
abundance: once
v_gene: TRBV6-2/TRBV6-3
CDR3nt: TGTGCCAGCAGGCCTCCCGGGACTAGCTATCGGGAGACCCAGTACTTC
CDR3aa: CASRPPGTSYRETQYF

d_gene: TRBD1
j_gene: TRBJ2-2
abundance: few
v_gene: TRBV7-9
CDR3nt: TGTGCCAGCAGCCCCCGGACAGGGGGCTCCGGGGAGCTGTTTTTT
CDR3aa: CASSPRTGGSGELFF

d_gene: .
j_gene: TRBJ1-6
abundance: few
v_gene: TRBV21-1
CDR3nt: TGTGCCAGCATGGGGGGTCGTTCCCGTACTTCACCCCTCCACTTT
CDR3aa: CASMGGRSRTSPLHF

d_gene: .
j_gene: TRBJ1-2
abundance: .
v_gene: TRBV7-8
CDR3nt: TGTGCCAGCAGCCCGACAACGTACGGCTACACCTTC
CDR3aa: CASSPTTYGYTF

d_gene: TRBD2
j_gene: TRBJ2-7
abundance: once
v_gene: TRBV29-1
CDR3nt: TGCAGCGTTCGGGCTAGCGGGAGTTCCTACGAGCAGTACTTC
CDR3aa: CSVRASGSSYEQYF

d_gene: .
j_gene: TRBJ2-7
abundance: .
v_gene: TRBV19
CDR3nt: TGTGCCAGTAGTATAGCCCATCACGGCTACGAGCAGTACTTC
CDR3aa: CASSIAHHGYEQYF

d_gene: .
j_gene: TRBJ1-1
abundance: .
v_gene: TRBV10-2
CDR3nt: TGCGCCAGCAGTGAGGAGACTTGGAACACTGAAGCTTTCTTT
CDR3aa: CASSEETWNTEAFF

d_gene: .
j_gene: TRBJ2-2
abundance: .
v_gene: TRBV7-3
CDR3nt: TGTGCCAGCAGCAAAGGGGATACCGGGGAGCTGTTTTTT
CDR3aa: CASSKGDTGELFF

d_gene: .
j_gene: TRBJ1-3
abundance: .
v_gene: TRBV5-3
CDR3nt: TGTGCCAGAAGCTGGGCCCTTGGGGAGGTTGGAAACACCATATATTTT
CDR3aa: CARSWALGEVGNTIYF

d_gene: TRBD2
j_gene: TRBJ2-1
abundance: .
v_gene: TRBV4-2
CDR3nt: TGTGCCAGCAGTCCCGGGACTAGCTCCTACAATGAGCAGTTCTTC
CDR3aa: CASSPGTSSYNEQFF

d_gene: .
j_gene: TRBJ2-1
abundance: .
v_gene: TRBV10-1
CDR3nt: TGCGCCAGCTCCTCCGTCCGGCCCGGAGTATACAATGAGCAGTTCTTC
CDR3aa: CASSSVRPGVYNEQFF

d_gene: .
j_gene: TRBJ2-5
abundance: few
v_gene: TRBV3-1/TRBV3-2
CDR3nt: TGTGCCAGCAGCCAACCGCAAGAGACCCAGTACTTC
CDR3aa: CASSQPQETQYF

d_gene: TRBD2
j_gene: TRBJ2-7
abundance: few
v_gene: TRBV10-1
CDR3nt: TGCGCCAGCAGTGAGTCAAGGTTACTAGCGGGAGTCGCCGAGCAGTACTTC
CDR3aa: CASSESRLLAGVAEQYF

d_gene: TRBD2
j_gene: TRBJ2-2
abundance: .
v_gene: TRBV12-5
CDR3nt: TGTGCTAGTGGCCAACCGGGACTAGCGGGCGGGACCGGGGAGCTGTTTTTT
CDR3aa: CASGQPGLAGGTGELFF

d_gene: TRBD2
j_gene: TRBJ2-5
abundance: .
v_gene: TRBV30
CDR3nt: TGTGCCTGGGGGAGGGATCAAAAGGAGACCCAGTACTTC
CDR3aa: CAWGRDQKETQYF

d_gene: .
j_gene: TRBJ2-7
abundance: .
v_gene: TRBV27
CDR3nt: TGTGCCAGCAGATGGGTTTGGGCAGCTAACGAGCAGTACTTC
CDR3aa: CASRWVWAANEQYF

d_gene: TRBD1
j_gene: TRBJ2-5
abundance: .
v_gene: TRBV19
CDR3nt: TGTGCCAGTAGTATAGAAGGGACAGGGGCCTACCCGTACCAAGAGACCCAGTACTTC
CDR3aa: CASSIEGTGAYPYQETQYF

d_gene: .
j_gene: TRBJ1-5
abundance: once
v_gene: TRBV5-4
CDR3nt: TGTGCCAGCAGCCGCGGCCCAAATCAGCCCCAGCATTTT
CDR3aa: CASSRGPNQPQHF